The count of the clone carrying this T cell receptor beta chain is one. The sample originates from a study of blood T cell repertoires in COVID-19. Across the study: Collection of acute and convalescent COVID-19 samples took place in the United States, Italy and Spain. PBMCs, B-cell-depleted T cells, or T cells were the source of the cDNA or gDNA that made up the material.

This CDR3 is built from 13 residues. Germline values: CDR1 MNHEY, CDR2 SMNVEV (reference sequence). V lost 3 bases to trimming and J lost 5 bases, with 11 bases between them. Authors' analysis steps: Amplification of reference gene primers provided the estimated nucleated cell counts. TCRdb's copy holds only in-frame clones and misses some; the assay was immunoSEQ multiplex PCR. That table furnishes V, J and clone size, whereas the DNA furnished D and trimming. The table has 20,000 to 25,000 clones, approximately 84% seen once. This TCR was sampled from a man aged 45-60 years with active COVID-19. The V gene is TRBV27, the J gene TRBJ2-7, with D perhaps TRBD2 (6 bases). The sample taken for sequencing was peripheral blood. CDR3 protein: CASSLWRADEQYF. DNA for the CDR3: TGTGCCAGCAGTTTGTGGAGGGCCGACGAGCAGTACTTC.